These 20 T cell receptor beta chains were all obtained from the same sample, sequenced in a study of graft-versus-host responses after intestinal transplantation. Both intraepithelial and lamina propria lymphocytes were released by processing graft tissue. The table came from immunoSEQ multiplex PCR; TCRdb's copy has only in-frame clones and leaves some out. The table includes around 37,000 clones, about 85% detected once. The material was ileum tissue, obtained more than 200 days after intestinal transplant. The receptors come from a human patient who received an intestinal transplant, so some T cells may come from the graft donor.

This clone was detected only once. This chain links TRBV5-1 with TRBJ2-3, with 12 bases fitting TRBD2. CDR3 size: 18 residues. The V and J ends lost 0 bases and 5 bases, in that order; junction bases with no gene match: 10. Germline CDR1 and CDR2: SGHRS and YFSETQ. The DNA for the CDR3 is TGCGCCAGCAGCTTGGTACTAGCGGGAGGTCTAAGAGGAGATACGCAGTATTTT. Its translation is CASSLVLAGGLRGDTQYF.

The chain has TRBV21-1 and TRBJ1-1. TRBV21-1 constitutes a pseudogene. This CDR3 region has 14 residues. CDR3: CASSKGRANTEAFF. CDR3 DNA: TGTGCCAGCAGCAAAGGTAGGGCGAACACTGAAGCTTTCTTT.

This chain links TRBV5-4 with TRBJ2-7; D gene uncertain. Trimming took 0 bases from V and 5 from J, leaving 6 bases between them. This CDR3 has 12 amino acids. From germline, CDR1 is SGHNT and CDR2 YYREEE (reference sequence). The CDR3 DNA follows: TGTGCCAGCAGCTTGGAAACCCACGAGCAGTACTTC. Translated: CASSLETHEQYF.

The rearrangement links TRBV27 to TRBJ2-3; no firm D call. V was shortened by 4 bases and J by 0 bases, with 5 bases between the two germline ends. In germline, CDR1 is MNHEY, CDR2 SMNVEV (reference sequence). The CDR3 is 13 residues long. CDR3 nucleotides: TGTGCCAGCAGTTATCAAAGCACAGATACGCAGTATTTT. This gives the protein CASSYQSTDTQYF.

This chain links TRBV5-1 with TRBJ1-2; 10 bases fit TRBD1. From germline, CDR1 is SGHRS and CDR2 YFSETQ. The CDR3 totals 15 residues. With V trimmed by 4 bases and J by 4 bases, 7 bases remained unmatched. DNA of the CDR3: TGCGCCAGCAGCCCCGGCGGGACAGGGGCCTATGGCTACACCTTC. It is translated as CASSPGGTGAYGYTF. Full variable domain (outside the CDR3, taken from reference TRBV5-1 and TRBJ1-2): KAGVTQTPRYLIKTRGQQVTLSCSPISGHRSVSWYQQTPGQGLQFLFEYFSETQRNKGNFPGRFSGRQFSNSRSEMNVSTLELGDSALYLCASSPGGTGAYGYTFGSGTRLTVV.

This clone showed up just once. This chain links TRBV7-2 with TRBJ2-7, with 9 bases that match TRBD2. Germline loops: CDR1 SGHTA, CDR2 FQGNSA. V gave up 1 base and J gave up 2 bases; unmatched junction bases: 0. The CDR3 length is 14 residues. CDR3 DNA sequence: TGTGCCAGCAGCTTAGAGCGGGGGGCCTACGAGCAGTACTTC. The encoded protein is CASSLERGAYEQYF.

Points on this clone: This same CDR3 is encoded by further DNA sequences in the sample. The rearrangement links TRBV6-5 to TRBJ1-1; 8 bases map to TRBD1. CDR3 length: 14 residues. V was pared by 2 bases and J by 1 base, with 0 bases of the junction left unmatched. Germline CDR1 is MNHEY and CDR2 is SVGAGI. The CDR3 sequence: CASSYGTGNTEAFF. In DNA, the CDR3 is TGTGCCAGCAGTTACGGGACAGGGAACACTGAAGCTTTCTTT.

The chain recombines TRBV28 with TRBJ2-7; tentatively, D is TRBD1 (6 bases). The CDR3 contains 15 residues. From germline, CDR1 is MDHEN and CDR2 SYDVKM. V lost 2 bases to trimming and J lost 4 bases, with 15 bases between them. The CDR3 is CASSLRTVQRYEQYF. As DNA, the CDR3 is TGTGCCAGCAGTTTAAGGACAGTCCAGAGGTACGAGCAGTACTTC.

This clone was seen once. J is TRBJ2-1 and V is TRBV19; the match to TRBD1 covers 8 bases. V shed 5 bases and J 4 bases; nucleotides not matched to a gene: 4. Looked up from germline, CDR1 is LNHDA and CDR2 is SQIVND (reference sequence). The CDR3 consists of 14 residues. CDR3 in DNA: TGTGCCAGTAGTTCCCGGGACAGGTACAATGAGCAGTTCTTC. Its translation is CASSSRDRYNEQFF. The whole variable domain, filled in from reference TRBV19 and TRBJ2-1, reads DGGITQSPKYLFRKEGQNVTLSCEQNLNHDAMYWYRQDPGQGLRLIYYSQIVNDFQKGDIAEGYSVSREKKESFPLTVTSAQKNPTAFYLCASSSRDRYNEQFFGPGTRLTVL.

As for this clone: This same CDR3 is encoded by further DNA sequences in the sample. The rearrangement joins TRBV27 to TRBJ2-3; 11 bases map to TRBD2. The germline CDR1 and CDR2 sequences are MNHEY and SMNVEV (reference sequence). The CDR3 is made up of 14 amino acids. Germline trimming cut 5 bases from V and 4 bases from J; bases unmatched to any gene: 2. CDR3: CASSVAGGADTQYF. The CDR3 bases are TGTGCCAGCAGTGTAGCGGGAGGGGCAGATACGCAGTATTTT.

This chain uses TRBV19 with TRBJ2-3, with D unclear. Germline V lookup: CDR1 LNHDA, CDR2 SQIVND (reference sequence). V was cut by 6 bases and J by 5 bases, with 6 bases left in between. CDR3 length: 11 residues. In nucleotides, the CDR3 is TGTGCCAGTAGCCTAGGAGATACGCAGTATTTT. Residues: CASSLGDTQYF.

V is TRBV28 and J is TRBJ2-5; 11 nucleotides align to TRBD2. The CDR3 totals 17 residues. V was pared by 5 bases and J by 3 bases, with 11 bases of the junction left unmatched. Germline CDR1 reads MDHEN; CDR2 reads SYDVKM. The CDR3 loop reads CASSPLTSGEGEETQYF. DNA of the CDR3: TGTGCCAGCAGTCCCCTGACTAGCGGGGAGGGAGAAGAGACCCAGTACTTC.

The genes are TRBV28 and TRBJ2-1; tentative D call: TRBD2 (5 bases). Germline V lookup: CDR1 MDHEN, CDR2 SYDVKM. The CDR3 sequence is 13 residues long. The V and J ends lost 5 bases and 8 bases respectively, with 13 bases between them. CDR3 in DNA: TGTGCCAGCAGTATAGCCCGGAGGCATGAGCAGTTCTTC. Its translation: CASSIARRHEQFF.

The chain links TRBV10-3 to TRBJ2-2; 8 nucleotides match TRBD1. Germline lookup yields CDR1 ENHRY and CDR2 SYGVKD. Trimming at V came to 7 bases and at J to 5 bases, leaving 6 bases not matched to a gene. This CDR3 is 14 amino acids long. The CDR3 DNA reads TGTGCCATCACAGGACAGGGAGGAACCGGGGAGCTGTTTTTT. It is translated as CAITGQGGTGELFF.

The DNA of the CDR3 is TGCGCCAGCAGTAACTCCATGAACACTGAAGCTTTCTTT. As protein: CASSNSMNTEAFF. V is TRBV5-1 and J is TRBJ1-1; D remains unclear. Trimming stripped 5 bases from V and 0 bases from J, with 8 bases between. This CDR3 comprises 13 residues. Germline V gives CDR1 SGHRS, CDR2 YFSETQ.

Comment on this clone: Relative to the germline gene, one junction end is altered; a read error may explain this. V and J are TRBV15 and TRBJ2-1; D remains unclear. Per the germline V gene, CDR1 is LNHNV and CDR2 is YYDKDF (reference sequence). This CDR3 has 11 residues. CDR3 nucleotide sequence: TGTGCCACCAGCAGAGGGCCCTTCTCCGTCTTC. This codes for CATSRGPFSVF.

The rearrangement joins TRBV6-6 to TRBJ2-3, with 10 nucleotides matching TRBD2. The CDR3 is 16 residues long. J lost 6 bases, V lost 4 bases, and 10 bases had no gene match. Germline CDR1 reads MNHNY; CDR2 reads SVGAGI (reference sequence). CDR3 nucleotide sequence: TGTGCCAGCAGTTTTCGGGGAGCGGGGGGGGGTGATACGCAGTATTTT. Amino acid sequence: CASSFRGAGGGDTQYF.

The rearrangement links TRBV5-1 to TRBJ1-2, with D possibly being TRBD1 (5 bases). The CDR3 totals 14 residues. V was cut by 0 bases and J by 4 bases, with 10 bases left in between. Looked up from germline, CDR1 is SGHRS and CDR2 is YFSETQ. The CDR3 here is CASSLAQTVYGYTF. Here the CDR3 DNA reads TGCGCCAGCAGCTTGGCCCAGACAGTCTATGGCTACACCTTC.

The chain links TRBV6-5 to TRBJ2-1; tentative D call: TRBD2 (5 bases). The CDR3 is made up of 15 amino acids. V was trimmed by 2 bases and J by 0 bases, leaving 8 bases between them. Germline CDR1 MNHEY, CDR2 SVGAGI. CDR3 nucleotide sequence: TGTGCCAGCAGTTACGGTGGGAGCTCCTACAATGAGCAGTTCTTC. Encoded protein: CASSYGGSSYNEQFF.

This clone was detected only once. This chain joins TRBV23-1 and TRBJ1-5; D ambiguous. TRBV23-1 is recorded as an ORF, its role being uncertain. CDR3 length equals 16 residues. The V gene lost 0 bases and the J gene lost 4 bases, with 13 bases spanning the gap. CDR3 sequence reads: CASSQSSSRDNQPQHF. The CDR3 bases are TGCGCCAGCAGTCAATCTAGCTCCCGAGATAATCAGCCCCAGCATTTT.